These T cell receptor beta chains were read from a single sample in a study of blood T cells in healthy people across ages. TCRdb redid the calling of the 5' RACE reads with MiXCR, one entry per CDR3 protein. The table shows about 800,000 distinct CDR3 sequences, with 58% occurring only once. The sample taken for sequencing was blood. The receptors originated from a young man in good health. Both conserved end residues are part of each CDR3. The D gene is left open where the match is weak. Size values are once, few and many counts, or a class for expanded clones, and some rows have none.

J gene,D gene,clone size,V gene,CDR3 DNA,CDR3 protein
TRBJ2-3,NA,NA,TRBV4-3,TGCGCCAGCAGCCAAGATATCCGGCCCGGCCGCACAGATACGCAGTATTTT,CASSQDIRPGRTDTQYF
TRBJ2-7,TRBD2,NA,TRBV6-2/TRBV6-3,TGTGCCAGCAGTCGTCTAGCGGGAGTTGTCGGCGAGCAGTACTTC,CASSRLAGVVGEQYF
TRBJ2-5,NA,NA,TRBV12-3/TRBV12-4,TGTGCCAGCAGAGACCAAGAGACCCAGTACTTC,CASRDQETQYF
TRBJ2-3,TRBD2,NA,TRBV7-2,TGTGCCAGCAGCTTAGAAGCGGGAGATGGAGATACGCAGTATTTT,CASSLEAGDGDTQYF
TRBJ1-1,NA,NA,TRBV20-1,TGCAGTGCCGAGACAGAATCTTACACTGAAGCTTTCTTT,CSAETESYTEAFF
TRBJ2-5,TRBD2,few,TRBV25-1,TGTGCCAGCAGACTAGCGGGACGGGAGACCCAGTACTTC,CASRLAGRETQYF
TRBJ1-6,TRBD1,NA,TRBV27,TGTGCCAACAGTCCTCGTCCGGGACAGGGAATGGACTCCTATAATTCACCCCTCCACTTT,CANSPRPGQGMDSYNSPLHF
TRBJ1-1,NA,NA,TRBV5-1,TGCGCCAGCAGCTTGGAAAGGACCGAAATCCAAGCTTTCTTT,CASSLERTEIQAFF
TRBJ1-1,NA,many,TRBV7-9,TGTGCCAGCAGCTTAGTCGGGGAAGGTTTCTTT,CASSLVGEGFF
TRBJ1-2,NA,NA,TRBV20-1,TGCAGTGCTAGCAATCTCGGGGTACGAAGCTATGGCTACACCTTC,CSASNLGVRSYGYTF
TRBJ1-5,TRBD1,NA,TRBV12-3/TRBV12-4,TGTGCCAGCAGGATGGGACAGCAAAATCAGCCCCAGCATTTT,CASRMGQQNQPQHF